The 24 T cell receptor beta chains below come from one sample, sequenced in a study of cytomegalovirus exposure and HLA in healthy donors. The PCR made use of 60 Vbeta and 13 Jbeta primers. Profiling relied on immunoSEQ multiplex PCR, and the TCRdb table lists in-frame clones only, not all of them. The sample shows more than 110,000 clones, around 77% of them seen only once. The sample taken for sequencing was PBMCs. The receptors stem from a man between 18 and 29 years old in good health and CMV-seronegative.

V usage is TRBV27 and J usage is TRBJ2-7; D is possibly TRBD1 (5 bases). Germline V gives CDR1 MNHEY, CDR2 SMNVEV (reference sequence). The germline V and J ends were trimmed by 4 bases and 6 bases, with 16 bases remaining between them. The CDR3 totals 14 residues. CDR3 loop: CASSWGNRDGEQYF. CDR3 coding DNA: TGTGCCAGCAGTTGGGGCAACCGTGATGGCGAGCAGTACTTC.

This clone was observed a handful of times. This rearrangement joins TRBV5-1 to TRBJ1-1; TRBD1 is a possible D gene (6 bases). V lost 0 bases and J lost 0, with 12 bases in between. The CDR3 has 16 residues. In germline, CDR1 is SGHRS, CDR2 YFSETQ. The CDR3 here is CASSLAIGDMNTEAFF. The CDR3 nucleotides are TGCGCCAGCAGCTTGGCCATTGGGGACATGAACACTGAAGCTTTCTTT.

V and J are TRBV7-9 and TRBJ2-1, with D possibly being TRBD1 (5 bases). The CDR3 loop spans 16 amino acids. V was cut by 2 bases and J by 4 bases, with 15 bases left in between. Germline CDR1 and CDR2: SEHNR and FQNEAQ (reference sequence). The CDR3 DNA reads TGTGCCAGCAGCTTACCGGGCAGGGCCCTTTACAATGAGCAGTTCTTC. This codes for CASSLPGRALYNEQFF. Full variable domain (rest looked up from reference TRBV7-9 and TRBJ2-1): DTGVSQNPRHKITKRGQNVTFRCDPISEHNRLYWYRQTLGQGPEFLTYFQNEAQLEKSRLLSDRFSAERPKGSFSTLEIQRTEQGDSAMYLCASSLPGRALYNEQFFGPGTRLTVL.

The J gene is TRBJ1-2, the V gene TRBV7-8; D not resolved. This CDR3 spans 13 amino acids. Trimming took 0 bases from V and 3 from J, leaving 5 bases between them. CDR1 SGHVS and CDR2 FQNEAQ come from the germline V gene. Here the CDR3 reads CASSLAGDYGYTF. The CDR3 nucleotides are TGTGCCAGCAGCTTAGCCGGGGACTATGGCTACACCTTC.

The J gene is TRBJ1-6, the V gene TRBV23-1; D perhaps matches TRBD1 (5 bases). TRBV23-1 is labeled an ORF, and its function is uncertain. The CDR3 is 18 residues long. Trimming cost V 0 bases and J 4 bases, with 16 bases left between them. The CDR3 sequence is CASSQSILERQYNSPLHF. CDR3 bases: TGCGCCAGCAGTCAATCGATCTTAGAACGACAGTATAATTCACCCCTCCACTTT.

The gene calls are TRBV7-9 and TRBJ1-4; D possibly corresponds to TRBD1 (5 bases). The ends were cut back, 5 bases at V and 8 bases at J, with 12 bases in the middle. This CDR3 contains 13 residues. Germline values: CDR1 SEHNR, CDR2 FQNEAQ (reference sequence). This CDR3 is CASSMGKGEKLFF. The CDR3 DNA sequence: TGTGCCAGCAGCATGGGAAAGGGGGAAAAACTGTTTTTT.

V and J are TRBV27 and TRBJ2-2, with 7 bases lining up with TRBD2. Germline V gives CDR1 MNHEY, CDR2 SMNVEV (reference sequence). The ends lost 1 base at V and 3 bases at J; junction bases unmatched: 5. This CDR3 is 16 amino acids long. The CDR3 DNA sequence: TGTGCCAGCAGTTTATTGGGAGGGACGGACACCGGGGAGCTGTTTTTT. This encodes CASSLLGGTDTGELFF.

The rearrangement joins TRBV7-3 to TRBJ2-2, with no clear D. Trimming removed 0 bases at V and 1 base at J, with 6 bases between. The CDR3 extends over 15 amino acids. In germline, CDR1 is SGHTA, CDR2 FQGTGA. The CDR3 region is CASSLTSRNTGELFF. The CDR3 coding sequence is TGTGCCAGCAGCTTAACGTCGCGGAACACCGGGGAGCTGTTTTTT.

The V gene is TRBV7-8, the J gene TRBJ1-2; 8 positions match TRBD1. The CDR3 loop spans 14 amino acids. V dropped 5 bases and J dropped 8; count of bases not matched to a gene: 10. CDR1 is SGHVS, CDR2 FQNEAQ, per germline. In DNA, the CDR3 is TGTGCCAGCAGCGATTCGACAGGGGCGGCAGGCTACACCTTC. It encodes CASSDSTGAAGYTF.

The rearrangement links TRBV7-2 to TRBJ1-1, with D possibly matching TRBD1 (6 bases). This CDR3 region has 11 residues. Germline V CDR1 and CDR2: SGHTA, FQGNSA. Trimming removed 6 bases at V and 8 bases at J, with 10 bases between. The CDR3 nucleotides are TGTGCCAGCAGTTCCGACAGGGAAGCTTTCTTT. Protein product: CASSSDREAFF. The full variable domain, completed using reference TRBV7-2 and TRBJ1-1, is GAGVSQSPSNKVTEKGKDVELRCDPISGHTALYWYRQSLGQGLEFLIYFQGNSAPDKSGLPSDRFSAERTGGSVSTLTIQRTQQEDSAVYLCASSSDREAFFGQGTRLTVV.

The chain combines TRBV9 with TRBJ2-2; D is possibly TRBD2 (5 bases). V lost 0 bases and J lost 5, with 8 bases in between. The CDR3 has 14 amino acids. Germline V gene sequence: CDR1 SGDLS, CDR2 YYNGEE. The CDR3 region is CASSVDPGTGELFF. The CDR3 DNA sequence: TGTGCCAGCAGCGTAGACCCGGGAACCGGGGAGCTGTTTTTT. Together with reference TRBV9 and TRBJ2-2, the CDR3 gives the full variable domain: DSGVTQTPKHLITATGQRVTLRCSPRSGDLSVYWYQQSLDQGLQFLIQYYNGEERAKGNILERFSAQQFPDLHSELNLSSLELGDSALYFCASSVDPGTGELFFGEGSRLTVL.

The chain uses TRBV18 and TRBJ2-5, with D uncertain. CDR3 length: 15 residues. CDR1 and CDR2 from the germline V gene are KGHSH and LQKENI. The germline V and J ends were trimmed by 1 base and 2 bases, with 11 bases remaining between them. This CDR3 reads CASSPQFLSQETQYF. CDR3 in DNA: TGTGCCAGCTCACCACAATTCCTCAGTCAAGAGACCCAGTACTTC.

The rearrangement uses TRBV18 and TRBJ1-5; 8 nucleotides match TRBD1. Trimming took 3 bases from V and 0 from J; bases not matched to a gene: 7. Germline CDR1 KGHSH, CDR2 LQKENI. This CDR3 is built from 17 residues. CDR3 residues: CASSPTGDGVSNQPQHF. The CDR3 DNA is TGTGCCAGCTCACCGACAGGGGATGGGGTTAGCAATCAGCCCCAGCATTTT.

The chain is built from TRBV5-1 and TRBJ1-1; 12 bases are a match to TRBD1. Germline V gives CDR1 SGHRS, CDR2 YFSETQ. V was clipped by 4 bases and J by 4 bases; unmatched bases: 5. This CDR3 has 15 residues. This CDR3 reads CASSPGTGGRTEAFF. Written as DNA, the CDR3 is TGCGCCAGCAGCCCCGGGACAGGGGGCCGCACTGAAGCTTTCTTT.

The chain uses TRBV2 and TRBJ2-1; 13 bases agree with TRBD2. Losses at the gene ends were 7 bases for V and 6 bases for J; bases not matched to a gene: 3. This CDR3 has 14 residues. Germline V gene data show CDR1 as SNHLY and CDR2 as FYNNEI. The CDR3 coding sequence is TGTGCCAGCACAAGGACTAGCGGGGGCAATGAGCAGTTCTTC. This codes for CASTRTSGGNEQFF.

A few counts support this clone. V gene TRBV4-3 combines with J gene TRBJ1-4; D not certain. The germline V gene encodes CDR1 LGHNA and CDR2 YSLEER. There are 18 residues in the CDR3. Trimming removed 0 bases at V and 0 bases at J, with 14 bases between. CDR3 bases: TGCGCCAGCAGCCAAGATCTTCGGGGTTGGGCAACTAATGAAAAACTGTTTTTT. Its translation is CASSQDLRGWATNEKLFF.

V gene TRBV18 combines with J gene TRBJ1-1; the D is unclear. The CDR3 is made up of 12 amino acids. Germline-derived CDR1 and CDR2 are KGHSH and LQKENI. The V end lost 2 bases, the J end lost 4 bases, and 5 bases lay between the germline ends. In DNA form, the CDR3 reads TGTGCCAGCTCACCAGGTAGCACTGAAGCTTTCTTT. Its protein is CASSPGSTEAFF.

This clone was recorded once. The chain carries TRBV10-3 and TRBJ1-3, with TRBD1 identical over 9 bases. TRBJ2-2 explains the end of the DNA better; the J call may be wrong. CDR1 and CDR2 from the germline V gene are ENHRY and SYGVKD. CDR3 size: 17 residues. CDR3 loop: CAISKGPVTGGTGELFF. CDR3 nucleotides: TGTGCCATCAGTAAGGGGCCCGTGACAGGGGGCACCGGGGAGCTGTTTTTT.

This sequence joins TRBV2 and TRBJ1-1, with D perhaps TRBD1 (5 bases). Looked up from germline, CDR1 is SNHLY and CDR2 is FYNNEI. This CDR3 is 13 amino acids long. Trimming left V 6 bases short and J 0 bases short, with 8 bases between. The CDR3 is CASSRGLNTEAFF. The CDR3 DNA reads TGTGCCAGCAGCCGGGGGTTGAACACTGAAGCTTTCTTT. Supplemented by reference TRBV2 and TRBJ1-1, the full variable domain reads EPEVTQTPSHQVTQMGQEVILRCVPISNHLYFYWYRQILGQKVEFLVSFYNNEISEKSEIFDDQFSVERPDGSNFTLKIRSTKLEDSAMYFCASSRGLNTEAFFGQGTRLTVV.

Only one count was recorded for this clone. This chain uses TRBV6-6 with TRBJ2-7; 7 bases line up with TRBD2. This CDR3 is built from 14 residues. V lost 6 bases to trimming and J lost 6 bases; unmatched junction nucleotides: 11. CDR1 and CDR2 from the germline V gene are MNHNY and SVGAGI (reference sequence). The chain's CDR3 is CASSPGGSLSEQYF. In nucleotides, the CDR3 is TGTGCCAGCAGCCCCGGGGGGTCCTTGAGCGAGCAGTACTTC.

A word on this clone: This CDR3 is also generated by other DNA sequences in the sample. The chain carries TRBV19 and TRBJ2-7, with TRBD1 identical over 8 bases. The CDR3 loop spans 14 amino acids. Germline-derived CDR1 and CDR2 are LNHDA and SQIVND (reference sequence). With 4 bases clipped from V and 4 bases from J, the junction kept 6 bases outside the gene matches. CDR3 nucleotide sequence: TGTGCCAGTAGTAGTGGGACAGGTCCTTACGAGCAGTACTTC. It specifies CASSSGTGPYEQYF.

V gene TRBV5-1 combines with J gene TRBJ1-2; TRBD1 matches 7 bases. This CDR3 is built from 15 residues. The J segment lost 4 bases and the V segment lost 1 base, leaving 7 bases of the junction unmatched. The V gene's germline CDR1 is SGHRS and CDR2 YFSETQ. CDR3 sequence (DNA): TGCGCCAGCAGCTTGACAGGGGCAGACCTCTATGGCTACACCTTC. It is translated as CASSLTGADLYGYTF. The whole variable domain, filled in from reference TRBV5-1 and TRBJ1-2, reads KAGVTQTPRYLIKTRGQQVTLSCSPISGHRSVSWYQQTPGQGLQFLFEYFSETQRNKGNFPGRFSGRQFSNSRSEMNVSTLELGDSALYLCASSLTGADLYGYTFGSGTRLTVV.

The V call is TRBV30, the J call TRBJ2-7, with 8 nucleotides matching TRBD1. Germline V lookup: CDR1 GTSNPN, CDR2 SVGIG (reference sequence). This CDR3 is 15 amino acids long. V lost 4 bases and J lost 3; bases outside the gene matches: 11. The chain's CDR3 is CAWIRSPGGNYEQYF. The DNA of the CDR3 is TGTGCCTGGATTAGAAGCCCAGGGGGCAACTACGAGCAGTACTTC.

The chain employs TRBV4-3 and TRBJ1-1, with D perhaps TRBD1 (5 bases). The CDR3 totals 15 residues. Germline CDR1 and CDR2: LGHNA and YSLEER. Trimming stripped 0 bases from V and 5 bases from J, with 13 bases between. CDR3 sequence reads: CASSQEVKGLTEAFF. CDR3 DNA sequence: TGCGCCAGCAGCCAAGAAGTCAAGGGGCTAACTGAAGCTTTCTTT.